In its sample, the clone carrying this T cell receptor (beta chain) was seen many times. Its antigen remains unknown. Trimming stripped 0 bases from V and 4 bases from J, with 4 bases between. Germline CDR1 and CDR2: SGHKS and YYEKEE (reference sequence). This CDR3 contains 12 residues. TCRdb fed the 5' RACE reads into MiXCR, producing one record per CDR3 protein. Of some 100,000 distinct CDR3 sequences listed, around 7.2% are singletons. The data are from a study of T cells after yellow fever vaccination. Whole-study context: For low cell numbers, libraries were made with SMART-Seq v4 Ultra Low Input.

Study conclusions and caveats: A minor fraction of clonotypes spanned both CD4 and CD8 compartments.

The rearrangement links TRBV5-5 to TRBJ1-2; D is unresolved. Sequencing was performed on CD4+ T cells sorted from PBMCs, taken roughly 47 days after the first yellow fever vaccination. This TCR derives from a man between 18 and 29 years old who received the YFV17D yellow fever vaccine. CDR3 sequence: CASSLELYGYTF. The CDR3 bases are TGTGCCAGCAGCTTGGAACTCTATGGCTACACCTTC.